These 16 T cell receptor beta chains share one sample of origin, sequenced in a study of shared clonotypes between healthy human individuals. Data came from immunoSEQ multiplex PCR; TCRdb stores just in-frame clones and leaves some out. In the table there are millions of clones, 85% to 95% of which are singletons. Sequenced sample: naive CD4+ T cells from PBMCs. Specified subset: CD45RA+ positively selected. All receptors derive from a man younger than 35 in good health. Some clones in this sample may be carry-over from other donors' samples.

The V call is TRBV25-1, the J call TRBJ2-3; 10 bases are shared with TRBD2. Germline values: CDR1 MGHDK, CDR2 SYGVNS. The V segment lost 3 bases and the J segment 2 bases; nucleotides outside the gene matches: 5. The CDR3 consists of 16 residues. The CDR3 bases are TGTGCCAGCAGTGAGTCCACTAGCGGGATCACAGATACGCAGTATTTT. Its translation: CASSESTSGITDTQYF.

About this clone: At the DNA level, this CDR3 is encoded by other sequences in the same sample as well. The rearrangement links TRBV5-1 to TRBJ2-3; no firm D call. The CDR3 is 13 residues long. The V end lost 0 bases, the J end lost 6 bases, and 8 bases lay between the germline ends. The germline gives CDR1 SGHRS, CDR2 YFSETQ. This chain's CDR3 is CASSLVGRDTQYF. The CDR3 coding sequence is TGCGCCAGCAGCTTGGTGGGAAGGGATACGCAGTATTTT.

V and J are TRBV7-9 and TRBJ2-7; maybe TRBD1 (6 bases). Trimming left V 6 bases short and J 2 bases short, with 14 bases between. The CDR3 runs 14 residues. Germline V gene sequence: CDR1 SEHNR, CDR2 FQNEAQ (reference sequence). The CDR3 sequence: CASSTGTSAYEQYF. The CDR3 coding sequence is TGTGCCAGCAGTACCGGGACAAGCGCCTACGAGCAGTACTTC.

V usage is TRBV10-3 and J usage is TRBJ1-1; possible D gene TRBD1, 5 bases. Looked up from germline, CDR1 is ENHRY and CDR2 is SYGVKD. CDR3 length equals 12 residues. Between the trimmed V and J ends, which lost 1 base and 6 bases, there was a span of 6 bases. As DNA, the CDR3 is TGTGCCATCAGTGAGTGGGGACCTGAAGCTTTCTTT. Its protein product is CAISEWGPEAFF.

A few counts support this clone. The V and J genes are TRBV5-6 and TRBJ1-1; D not certain. The CDR3 sequence is 14 residues long. The germline V and J ends were trimmed by 1 base and 4 bases, with 11 bases remaining between them. Germline V gives CDR1 SGHDT, CDR2 YYEEEE. CDR3 region: CASSLTVLTTEAFF. As DNA, the CDR3 is TGTGCCAGCAGCTTGACGGTTTTAACCACTGAAGCTTTCTTT.

This sequence joins TRBV5-1 and TRBJ1-5; D is undetermined. The V end lost 0 bases, the J end lost 5 bases, and 12 bases lay between the germline ends. The CDR3 totals 15 residues. Germline CDR1 is SGHRS and CDR2 is YFSETQ. In nucleotides, the CDR3 is TGCGCCAGCAGCTTGGATTCAGTTCAGGATCAGCCCCAGCATTTT. It codes for CASSLDSVQDQPQHF.

This clone showed up just a few times. V gene TRBV19 combines with J gene TRBJ1-3, with D possibly TRBD1 on 6 matching bases. Trimming took 3 bases from V and 4 from J, leaving 13 bases between them. This CDR3 has 15 amino acids. CDR1 LNHDA and CDR2 SQIVND come from the germline V gene (reference sequence). CDR3 bases: TGTGCCAGTAGTATCTCCACAGGGTCGGGAAACACCATATATTTT. Translation gives CASSISTGSGNTIYF. Using reference TRBV19 and TRBJ1-3 for the parts outside the CDR3, the full variable domain is DGGITQSPKYLFRKEGQNVTLSCEQNLNHDAMYWYRQDPGQGLRLIYYSQIVNDFQKGDIAEGYSVSREKKESFPLTVTSAQKNPTAFYLCASSISTGSGNTIYFGEGSWLTVV.

The chain carries TRBV29-1 and TRBJ2-5; D uncertain. The CDR3 loop spans 16 amino acids. The V gene lost 3 bases and the J gene lost 0 bases, with 17 bases spanning the gap. Per germline, CDR1 SQVTM and CDR2 ANQGSEA. CDR3 coding DNA: TGCAGCGTTGATCGCCTATGGCGGACCTACCAAGAGACCCAGTACTTC. Encoded protein: CSVDRLWRTYQETQYF.

This sequence joins TRBV5-5 and TRBJ1-1; D is unclear. V was shortened by 0 bases and J by 3 bases, with 12 bases between the two germline ends. CDR3 length: 15 amino acids. Germline V gene data show CDR1 as SGHKS and CDR2 as YYEKEE (reference sequence). CDR3 DNA sequence: TGTGCCAGCAGCTTGGGGGCCCGATCACACACTGAAGCTTTCTTT. This sequence encodes CASSLGARSHTEAFF.

This clone was counted a few times. This chain links TRBV30 with TRBJ1-1, with no clear D. Germline V lookup: CDR1 GTSNPN, CDR2 SVGIG (reference sequence). The CDR3 length is 17 residues. The V gene lost 0 bases and the J gene lost 0 bases, with 17 bases spanning the gap. CDR3 DNA sequence: TGTGCCTGGAGTGTATCCCAAACCAGCCTTATGAACACTGAAGCTTTCTTT. This translates into CAWSVSQTSLMNTEAFF.

About this clone itself: This specimen includes other DNA sequences encoding the same CDR3. The rearrangement links TRBV6-5 to TRBJ2-3; tentative D call: TRBD2 (5 bases). The CDR3 contains 11 residues. V was trimmed by 7 bases and J by 5 bases, leaving 7 bases between them. CDR1 and CDR2 (germline): MNHEY, SVGAGI. As DNA, the CDR3 is TGTGCCAGCACCCGGGGAGATACGCAGTATTTT. This sequence encodes CASTRGDTQYF.

The V gene is TRBV4-3, the J gene TRBJ2-3; 7 bases are a match to TRBD2. Unmatched junction bases numbered 8, after V lost 3 bases and J lost 2 bases. This CDR3 has 16 residues. From germline, CDR1 is LGHNA and CDR2 YSLEER. CDR3 sequence reads: CASSHFRDYHTDTQYF. The CDR3 DNA reads as TGCGCCAGCAGCCACTTCCGGGACTACCACACAGATACGCAGTATTTT.

This sequence joins TRBV15 and TRBJ1-5, with TRBD1 matching over 7 bases. Germline CDR1 LNHNV, CDR2 YYDKDF (reference sequence). V lost 2 bases, J lost 2 bases, and 6 bases stayed unmatched. This CDR3 is 16 amino acids long. Here the CDR3 reads CATSRRDSRGNQPQHF. CDR3 bases: TGTGCCACCAGCAGACGGGACAGCCGGGGCAATCAGCCCCAGCATTTT.

V is TRBV7-9 and J is TRBJ2-5, with D maybe TRBD2 (6 bases). Germline CDR1 reads SEHNR; CDR2 reads FQNEAQ (reference sequence). The CDR3 runs to 12 residues. The germline V and J ends were trimmed by 8 bases and 4 bases, with 11 bases remaining between them. CDR3 bases: TGTGCCAGCGGGACTCACTCAGAGACCCAGTACTTC. Its protein is CASGTHSETQYF.

A remark on this clone: The sample holds other DNA sequences that translate to the same CDR3. The chain is built from TRBV28 and TRBJ2-3; no firm D call. The CDR3 has 13 amino acids. Per the germline V gene, CDR1 is MDHEN and CDR2 is SYDVKM. V was pared by 5 bases and J by 0 bases, with 6 bases between. The CDR3 loop is CASSLRSTDTQYF. The CDR3 DNA reads TGTGCCAGCAGTCTCAGGAGCACAGATACGCAGTATTTT.

This clone was observed a handful of times. This sequence joins TRBV30 and TRBJ1-1; weak D call: TRBD1 (6 bases). The CDR3 runs to 14 residues. Germline V gene data show CDR1 as GTSNPN and CDR2 as SVGIG (reference sequence). The ends were cut back, 4 bases at V and 4 bases at J, with 16 bases in the middle. Here the CDR3 DNA reads TGTGCCTGGATGACACAGGGTTGGGGCACTGAAGCTTTCTTT. Translation gives CAWMTQGWGTEAFF.